This T cell receptor (beta chain) stems from a study of blood T cell repertoires in COVID-19. Using immunoSEQ multiplex PCR, the repertoire was profiled, and TCRdb retains in-frame clones only, with some absent. The sample holds about 130,000 clones, 85% seen once. The CDR3 runs 15 residues. Germline lookup yields CDR1 SNHLY and CDR2 FYNNEI. Germline trimming cut 4 bases from V and 2 bases from J; bases unmatched to any gene: 4. This clone was counted a few times. Material: peripheral blood. The chain employs TRBV2 and TRBJ2-1, with TRBD1 identical over 8 bases. The source is a woman of 80 years or more with acute or convalescent COVID-19. CDR3 sequence: CASSGNRGAYNEQFF. CDR3 sequence (DNA): TGTGCCAGCAGTGGTAACAGGGGGGCCTACAATGAGCAGTTCTTC.